This T cell receptor beta chain derives from a study of regulatory T cells in long-lasting Graves disease listed by TCRdb under 2021. Regarding the research as a whole: Newly diagnosed Graves' disease patients had taken antithyroid drugs for less than 3 months. Persistent Graves' disease patients were compared with newly diagnosed Graves' disease patients by peripheral blood TCR sequencing and RNA sequencing. A total of roughly 35 samples underwent TCR sequencing, from about 13 patients with persistent Graves' disease and about 20 patients with newly diagnosed Graves' disease. The study was registered as a clinical trial and conducted in China. General findings and caveats noted by the study authors: Persistent patients shared more public clonotypes among themselves (2,741) than newly diagnosed patients did (roughly 920). TRBV28, TRBJ1-2 and TRBJ2-5 were preferentially used in persistent disease, while TRBV20-1 and TRBJ2-1 were favored in newly diagnosed disease. Lower TCR Shannon entropy and fewer highly expanded clones were observed in persistent Graves' disease patients than in newly diagnosed patients, which suggested clonal expansion. Only the TCR beta chain was sequenced and analyzed. Only peripheral blood was studied, because thyroid tissue, the primary lesion, was inaccessible. The authors noted that the small sample size was a limitation that may lower accuracy.

From the germline V gene, CDR1 is SGDLS and CDR2 is YYNGEE. From the cysteine up to the phenylalanine, the CDR3 has a length of 15 residues. The only DNA kept is the CDR3, 45 bases in frame from the first base. V has 4 bases trimmed and J has 7 bases trimmed; junction bases matching no gene number 9. As for this clonotype: Which antigen it targets is not known. No base qualities exist here, and no much larger clone lies one base off it.

Libraries were prepared through multiplex PCR. Sequenced on an Illumina HiSeq 4000. To build TCR beta libraries, CDR3 regions were amplified by Arm-PCR using iRepertoire HTBI primers. Gel purification was performed on PCR products prior to sequencing. Per the authors' processing: Gene usage analysis of CDR3 amino acid clonotypes used the 62 TRBV and about 15 TRBJ segments found across samples. COPE and FqMerger were used to merge filtered high-quality paired reads into contigs. BLAST was used to align contigs to IMGT TRBV, TRBD and TRBJ reference genes, and CDR3 was defined according to IMGT. Clonotypes above 0.1% frequency were classified as highly expanded clones. Shannon entropy was used to measure repertoire diversity, and the Gini coefficient was used to measure V-J evenness. Clonotypes shared by more than one individual were considered public. TCRdb took the public reads, trimmed them with fastp at Q25, ran MiXCR for clone calling and kept in-frame beta chains. Rows with a matching CDR3 protein are joined into one entry that keeps the most common DNA and genes. TCRdb's processing, not the study's, gives the V and J calls here. Here the sample has about 440,000 distinct CDR3 sequences; around 15% occur a single time. The ten largest clones take up about 10% of the sample.

What the time point label conveys for this sample: newly diagnosed GD, antithyroid drugs for less than 3 months. For both TCR sequencing and RNA sequencing, RNA was extracted from PBMCs using TRIzol. Graves' disease was diagnosed according to American Thyroid Association guidelines. Patients for the study were recruited at an endocrinology department in Xi'an, China. From each patient, approximately 10 milliliters of peripheral blood was collected into an EDTA anticoagulant tube. PBMCs were isolated by Ficoll Paque Plus density gradient separation without further T cell sorting. An Agilent 2100 Bioanalyzer and agarose gel were used to check RNA quality, and a NanoDrop 2000 was used to measure RNA concentration. The same sample was also used in a study of T cells in Graves' hyperthyroidism and ophthalmopathy. As described in the second report: Stable Graves' hyperthyroidism was defined as the absence of progression to ophthalmopathy over 18 months of follow-up. The hyperthyroidism patients were between 18 and 65 years old and newly diagnosed, with a disease duration of less than 2 months. Any patient with an uncontrolled infection, another autoimmune disease, pregnancy or lactation was excluded. Diagnoses relied on clinical symptoms, serum thyroxine and TRAb, thyroid ultrasound and orbital computed tomography. For the first round of RT-PCR on the TCR CDR3, the HTBI primer set was used together with the Qiagen OneStep RT-PCR kit. Most expanded thyroid clonotypes (frequency above 0.001) were also found in blood, which suggests that blood repertoires may mirror thyroid immune responses. A 13 V-J signature model separated ophthalmopathy from stable hyperthyroidism, with just over 85% sensitivity and 81.08% specificity in cross-validation and 80%/75% in testing. In validation, the model predicted progression to ophthalmopathy with 65% to 71% sensitivity and less than 75% specificity, a median of roughly seven months before onset. To identify TCR V-J signatures that set the groups apart, the researchers used a discovery cohort of about a hundred patients, made up of fewer than 50 with Graves' ophthalmopathy and some 60 with stable Graves' hyperthyroidism. An independent validation cohort of some 18 hyperthyroidism patients and approximately 15 patients who later progressed to ophthalmopathy tested prospective prediction of ophthalmopathy. The approximately 90 discovery patients were randomly split 7:3 into training and test sets. In roughly six Graves' hyperthyroidism patients, the study also compared T-cell repertoires from thyroid tissue with T-cell repertoires from blood. After blood sampling, hyperthyroidism patients were treated with methimazole at a starting dose of 30 mg daily, and ophthalmopathy patients were treated with high-dose intravenous methylprednisolone. The libraries were constructed in a second round of multiplex PCR and then size-selected and purified. Libraries were sequenced paired-end with 100 bp reads on an Illumina HiSeq2000. SOAPnuke was used to process the raw data, removing reads that contained adapters or uncalled bases, had a mean Phred below 15, or lacked an exact match to the constant primer or identifier. High-quality paired reads were merged using COPE v1.2.5, and each unique nucleotide sequence was defined as a clonotype. MiTCR v1.1 was used to align the clonotypes against IMGT TRBV, TRBD and TRBJ reference segments. Analysis was restricted to V-J combinations with a frequency above 0.0001, which covered just over 98% of repertoires. A TCS score was defined as the ratio of F50 (clonal expansion) to E x V (chaos), with BLOSUM62-based TCRdist applied between CDR3 peptides within each V-J. Welch's t-statistics and random forest reduced 450 to 600 V-J features to about 13, which were used in a naive Bayes classifier (R e1071). Sample size was not statistically predetermined, and investigators were not blinded to group allocation. The paper reports TCR Vbeta CDR3 sequencing of approximately 140 peripheral blood samples: 43 ophthalmopathy, about 75 hyperthyroidism and around 17 progressor patients.

The TCR comes from a woman between 25 and 40 years old with Graves disease. Donor details come from another sample of the same person, matched by shared clones. Material: peripheral blood mononuclear cells (PBMCs), obtained at new diagnosis, from a patient treated with antithyroid drugs. The rearrangement joined TRBV9 to TRBJ2-1, and 9 junction bases match TRBD2. The CDR3 loop reads CASSRTGTSINEQFF. The nucleotide sequence reads TGTGCCAGCAGCCGGACCGGGACTAGCATAAATGAGCAGTTCTTC.